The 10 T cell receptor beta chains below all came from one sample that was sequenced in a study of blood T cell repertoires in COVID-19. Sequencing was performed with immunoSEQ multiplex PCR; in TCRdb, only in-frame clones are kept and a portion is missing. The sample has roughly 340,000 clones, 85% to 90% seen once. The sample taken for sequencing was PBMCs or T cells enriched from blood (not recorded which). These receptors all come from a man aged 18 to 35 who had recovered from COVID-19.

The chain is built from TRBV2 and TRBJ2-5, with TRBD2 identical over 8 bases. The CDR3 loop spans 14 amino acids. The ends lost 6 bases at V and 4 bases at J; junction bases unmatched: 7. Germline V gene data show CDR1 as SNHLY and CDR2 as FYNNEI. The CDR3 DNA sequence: TGTGCCAGCAGCTCGACTAGCGACGGAGAGACCCAGTACTTC. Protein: CASSSTSDGETQYF.

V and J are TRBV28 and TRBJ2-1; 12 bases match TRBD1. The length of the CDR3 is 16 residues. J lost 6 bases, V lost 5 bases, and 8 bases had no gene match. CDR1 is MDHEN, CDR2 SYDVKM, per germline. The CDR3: CASSKWDRGRFNEQFF. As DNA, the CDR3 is TGTGCCAGCAGTAAATGGGACAGGGGGCGTTTCAATGAGCAGTTCTTC.

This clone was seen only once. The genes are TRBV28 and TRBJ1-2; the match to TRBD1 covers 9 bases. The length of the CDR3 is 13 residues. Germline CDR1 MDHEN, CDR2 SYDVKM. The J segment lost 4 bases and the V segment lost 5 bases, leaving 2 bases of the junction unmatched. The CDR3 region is CASSGQGIYGYTF. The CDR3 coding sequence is TGTGCCAGCAGTGGACAGGGGATCTATGGCTACACCTTC.

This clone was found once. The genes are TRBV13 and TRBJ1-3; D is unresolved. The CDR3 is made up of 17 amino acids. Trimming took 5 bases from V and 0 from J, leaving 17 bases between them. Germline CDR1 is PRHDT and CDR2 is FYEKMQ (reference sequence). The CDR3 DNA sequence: TGTGCCAGCAGCCTTTACCAGCGCTCAACCTCTGGAAACACCATATATTTT. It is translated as CASSLYQRSTSGNTIYF.

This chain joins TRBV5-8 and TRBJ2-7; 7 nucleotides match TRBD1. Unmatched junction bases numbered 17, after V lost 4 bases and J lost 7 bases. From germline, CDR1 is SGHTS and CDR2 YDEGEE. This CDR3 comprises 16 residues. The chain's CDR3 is CASSDTVIRGYREQYF. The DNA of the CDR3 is TGTGCCAGCAGCGATACCGTTATCAGGGGGTATAGAGAGCAGTACTTC.

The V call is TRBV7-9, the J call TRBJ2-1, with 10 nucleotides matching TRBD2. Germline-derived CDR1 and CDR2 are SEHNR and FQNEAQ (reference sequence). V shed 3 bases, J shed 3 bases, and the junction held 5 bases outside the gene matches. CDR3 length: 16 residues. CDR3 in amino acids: CASSFIAGGDYNEQFF. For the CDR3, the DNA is TGTGCCAGCAGCTTCATAGCGGGAGGCGACTACAATGAGCAGTTCTTC.

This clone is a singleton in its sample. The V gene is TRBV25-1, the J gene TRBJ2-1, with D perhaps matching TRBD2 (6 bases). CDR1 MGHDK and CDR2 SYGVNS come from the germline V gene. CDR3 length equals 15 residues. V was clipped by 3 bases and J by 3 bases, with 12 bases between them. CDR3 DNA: TGTGCCAGCAGTGATGAAGGGGAGGTCTACAATGAGCAGTTCTTC. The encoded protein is CASSDEGEVYNEQFF.

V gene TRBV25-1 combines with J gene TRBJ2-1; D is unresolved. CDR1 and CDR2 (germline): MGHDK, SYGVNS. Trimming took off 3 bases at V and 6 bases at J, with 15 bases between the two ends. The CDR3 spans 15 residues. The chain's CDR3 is CASSDPGTFANEQFF. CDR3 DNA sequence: TGTGCCAGCAGTGACCCAGGAACTTTCGCCAATGAGCAGTTCTTC.

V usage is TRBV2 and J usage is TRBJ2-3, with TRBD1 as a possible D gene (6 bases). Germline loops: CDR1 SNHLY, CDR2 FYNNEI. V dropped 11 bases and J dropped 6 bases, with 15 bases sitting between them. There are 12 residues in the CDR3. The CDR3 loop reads CAGRTGFDTQYF. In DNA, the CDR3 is TGTGCCGGACGTACAGGGTTCGATACGCAGTATTTT.

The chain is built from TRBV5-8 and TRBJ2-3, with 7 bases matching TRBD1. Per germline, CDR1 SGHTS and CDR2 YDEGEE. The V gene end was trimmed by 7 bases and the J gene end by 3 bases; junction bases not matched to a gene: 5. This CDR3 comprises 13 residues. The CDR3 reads CASLVRGTDTQYF. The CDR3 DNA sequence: TGTGCCAGCTTGGTCAGGGGGACAGATACGCAGTATTTT.